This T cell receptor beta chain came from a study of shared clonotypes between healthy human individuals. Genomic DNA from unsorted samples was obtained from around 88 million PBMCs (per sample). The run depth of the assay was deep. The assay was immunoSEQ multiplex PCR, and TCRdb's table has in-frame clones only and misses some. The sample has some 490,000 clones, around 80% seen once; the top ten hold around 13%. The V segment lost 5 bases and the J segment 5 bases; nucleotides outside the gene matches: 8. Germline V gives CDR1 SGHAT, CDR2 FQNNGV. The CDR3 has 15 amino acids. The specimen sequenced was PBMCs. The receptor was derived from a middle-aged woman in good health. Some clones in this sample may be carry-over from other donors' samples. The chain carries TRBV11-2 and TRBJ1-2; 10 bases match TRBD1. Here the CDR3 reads CASSPGTGVWYGYTF. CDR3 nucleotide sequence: TGTGCCAGCAGCCCCGGGACAGGGGTTTGGTATGGCTACACCTTC.